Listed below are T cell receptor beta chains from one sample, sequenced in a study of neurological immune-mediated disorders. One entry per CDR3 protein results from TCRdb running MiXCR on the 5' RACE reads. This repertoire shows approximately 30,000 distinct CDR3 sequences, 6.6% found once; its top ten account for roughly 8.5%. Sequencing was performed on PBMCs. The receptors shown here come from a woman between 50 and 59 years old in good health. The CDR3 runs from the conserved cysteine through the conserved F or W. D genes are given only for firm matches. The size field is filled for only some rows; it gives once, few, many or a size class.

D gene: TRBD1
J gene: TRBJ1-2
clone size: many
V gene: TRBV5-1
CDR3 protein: CASSLGDRVTSNYGYTF
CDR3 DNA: TGCGCCAGCAGCTTGGGTGACAGGGTTACTTCTAACTATGGCTACACCTTC

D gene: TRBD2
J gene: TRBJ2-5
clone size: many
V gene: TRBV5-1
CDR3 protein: CASSLGLAGAPETQYF
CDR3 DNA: TGCGCCAGCAGCTTGGGTTTGGCGGGAGCTCCAGAGACCCAGTACTTC

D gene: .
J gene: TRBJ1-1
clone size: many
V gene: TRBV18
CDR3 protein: CASSPGLNTEAFF
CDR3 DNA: TGTGCCAGCTCACCCGGCCTGAACACTGAAGCTTTCTTT

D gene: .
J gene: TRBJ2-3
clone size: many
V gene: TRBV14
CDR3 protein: CASSQVGGPRRADTQYF
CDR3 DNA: TGTGCCAGCAGCCAAGTAGGAGGGCCTAGAAGGGCAGATACGCAGTATTTT

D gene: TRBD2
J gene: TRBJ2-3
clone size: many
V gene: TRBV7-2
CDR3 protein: CASSLKRGLTDTQYF
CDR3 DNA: TGTGCCAGCAGCTTAAAGCGGGGGCTCACAGATACGCAGTATTTT

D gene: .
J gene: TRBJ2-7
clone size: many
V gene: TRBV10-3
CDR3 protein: CAISESAASYEQYF
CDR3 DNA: TGTGCCATCAGTGAGTCAGCCGCCTCCTACGAGCAGTACTTC

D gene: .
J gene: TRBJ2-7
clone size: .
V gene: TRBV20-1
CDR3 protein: CSARVSGYEQYF
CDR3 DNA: TGCAGTGCTAGAGTCAGTGGGTACGAACAGTACTTC

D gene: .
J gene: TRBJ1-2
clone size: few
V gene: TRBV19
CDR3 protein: CASASPPPGSQGYTF
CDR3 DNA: TGTGCCAGTGCTAGCCCCCCTCCGGGATCCCAGGGCTACACCTTC

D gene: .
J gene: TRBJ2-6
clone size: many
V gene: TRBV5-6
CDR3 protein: CASSLGSLRLISGANVLTF
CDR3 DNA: TGTGCCAGCAGCTTGGGGAGCCTACGTCTCATCTCTGGGGCCAACGTCCTGACTTTC

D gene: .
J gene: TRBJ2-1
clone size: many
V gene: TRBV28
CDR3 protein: CASSPRLSINEQFF
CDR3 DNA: TGTGCCAGCAGCCCCCGTCTTTCCATCAATGAGCAGTTCTTC

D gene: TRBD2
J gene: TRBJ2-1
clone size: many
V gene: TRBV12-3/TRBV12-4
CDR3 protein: CASSRSRLAGGVEQFF
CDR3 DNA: TGTGCCAGCAGCCGATCTCGACTAGCGGGAGGGGTCGAGCAGTTCTTC

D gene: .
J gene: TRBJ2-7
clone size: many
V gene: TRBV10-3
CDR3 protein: CAISQTRGYEQYF
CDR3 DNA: TGTGCCATCAGTCAAACAAGGGGCTACGAGCAGTACTTC

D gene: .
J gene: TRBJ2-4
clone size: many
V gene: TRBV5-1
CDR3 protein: CASSLGGSQNIQYF
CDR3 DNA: TGCGCCAGCAGCTTGGGTGGCAGCCAAAACATTCAGTACTTC

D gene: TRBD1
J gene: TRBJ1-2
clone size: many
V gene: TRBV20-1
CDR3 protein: CSARDQGGDGYTF
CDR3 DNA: TGCAGTGCTAGAGATCAGGGGGGGGACGGCTACACCTTC

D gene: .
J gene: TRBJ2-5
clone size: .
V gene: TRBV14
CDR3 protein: CASSQSPGETQYF
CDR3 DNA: TGTGCCAGCAGCCAAAGTCCAGGGGAGACCCAGTACTTC

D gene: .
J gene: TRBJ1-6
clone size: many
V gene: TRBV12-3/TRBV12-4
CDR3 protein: CASRHNSPLHF
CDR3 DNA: TGTGCCAGCCGCCACAATTCACCCCTCCACTTT

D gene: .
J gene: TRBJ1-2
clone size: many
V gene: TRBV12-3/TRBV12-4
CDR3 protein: CASRDSGPYGYTF
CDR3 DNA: TGTGCCAGCAGGGACAGCGGGCCCTATGGCTACACCTTC

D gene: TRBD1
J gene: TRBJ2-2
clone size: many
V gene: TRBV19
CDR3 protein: CASRRPGQGNTGELFF
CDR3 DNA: TGTGCCAGTAGGCGTCCGGGACAGGGGAACACCGGGGAGCTGTTTTTT

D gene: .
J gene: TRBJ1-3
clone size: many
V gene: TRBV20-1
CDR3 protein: CSAPPAYSSGNTIYF
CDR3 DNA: TGCAGTGCTCCGCCTGCTTACAGCTCTGGAAACACCATATATTTT

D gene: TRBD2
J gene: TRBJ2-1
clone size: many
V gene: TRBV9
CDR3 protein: CASSANSGGYNEQFF
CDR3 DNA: TGTGCCAGCAGCGCGAATAGCGGGGGTTACAATGAGCAGTTCTTC

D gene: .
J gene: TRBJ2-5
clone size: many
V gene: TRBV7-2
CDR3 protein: CASSYLRGAQETQYF
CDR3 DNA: TGTGCCAGCAGCTACCTACGGGGGGCGCAAGAGACCCAGTACTTC

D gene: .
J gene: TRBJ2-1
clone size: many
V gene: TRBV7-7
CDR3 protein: CASSLKRSSYNEQFF
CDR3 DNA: TGTGCCAGCAGCTTGAAGCGAAGCTCCTACAATGAGCAGTTCTTC

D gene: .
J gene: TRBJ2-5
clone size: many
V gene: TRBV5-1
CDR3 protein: CASSFRVARETQYF
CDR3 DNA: TGCGCCAGCAGCTTTCGCGTAGCAAGAGAGACCCAGTACTTC

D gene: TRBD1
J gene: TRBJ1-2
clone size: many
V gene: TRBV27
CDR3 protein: CASSGQGDSGYTF
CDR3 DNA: TGTGCCAGCAGCGGACAGGGGGATTCGGGCTACACCTTC

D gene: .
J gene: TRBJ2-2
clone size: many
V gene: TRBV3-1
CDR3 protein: CASSFNTGELFF
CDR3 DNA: TGTGCCAGCAGCTTTAACACCGGGGAGCTGTTTTTT

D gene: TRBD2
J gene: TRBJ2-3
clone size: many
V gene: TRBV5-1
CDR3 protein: CASSLAGLATDTQYF
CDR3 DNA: TGCGCCAGCAGCTTGGCGGGACTAGCTACAGATACGCAGTATTTT

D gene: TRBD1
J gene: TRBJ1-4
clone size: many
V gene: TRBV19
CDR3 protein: CASSPGAGGEKLFF
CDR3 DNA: TGTGCCAGTAGTCCCGGAGCAGGGGGTGAAAAACTGTTTTTT

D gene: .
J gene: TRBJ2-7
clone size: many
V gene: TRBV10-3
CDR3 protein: CAISESAESPEQYF
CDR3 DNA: TGTGCCATCAGTGAGTCGGCAGAGTCCCCCGAGCAGTACTTC

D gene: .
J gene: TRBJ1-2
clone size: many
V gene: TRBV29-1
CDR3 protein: CSVRTENFYGYTF
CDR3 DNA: TGCAGCGTTCGGACAGAGAACTTCTATGGCTACACCTTC

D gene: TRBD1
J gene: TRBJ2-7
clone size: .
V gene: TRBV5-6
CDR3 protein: CASSWDRASYEQYF
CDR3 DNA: TGTGCCAGCAGCTGGGACAGGGCTTCCTACGAGCAGTACTTC

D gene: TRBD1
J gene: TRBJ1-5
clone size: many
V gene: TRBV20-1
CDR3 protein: CSARSGTGANQPQHF
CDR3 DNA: TGCAGTGCTAGGAGCGGGACAGGGGCAAATCAGCCCCAGCATTTT

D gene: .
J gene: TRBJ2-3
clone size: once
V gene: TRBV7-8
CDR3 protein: CASSLVPTSSTDTQYF
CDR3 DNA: TGTGCCAGCAGCTTAGTTCCGACGAGCTCCACAGATACGCAGTATTTT

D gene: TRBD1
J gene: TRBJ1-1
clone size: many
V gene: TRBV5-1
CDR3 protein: CASSFRGQRNTEAFF
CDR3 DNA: TGCGCCAGCAGCTTCAGGGGGCAACGGAACACTGAAGCTTTCTTT

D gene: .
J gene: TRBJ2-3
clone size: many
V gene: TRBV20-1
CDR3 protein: CSARAESTDTQYF
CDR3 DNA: TGCAGTGCTAGAGCCGAGAGCACAGATACGCAGTATTTT

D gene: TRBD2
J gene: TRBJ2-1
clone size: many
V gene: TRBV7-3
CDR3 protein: CASRGLADEQFF
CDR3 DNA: TGTGCCAGCCGGGGACTAGCCGATGAGCAGTTCTTC

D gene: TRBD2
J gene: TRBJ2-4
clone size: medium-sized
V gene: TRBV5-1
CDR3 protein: CASSLGSGGAGKNIQYF
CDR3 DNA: TGCGCCAGCAGCTTGGGTAGCGGGGGGGCCGGCAAAAACATTCAGTACTTC

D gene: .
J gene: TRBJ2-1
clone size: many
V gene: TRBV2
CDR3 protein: CASSERGSRGLSLYNEQFF
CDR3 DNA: TGTGCCAGCAGTGAAAGGGGGAGCCGAGGACTTAGCCTCTACAATGAGCAGTTCTTC

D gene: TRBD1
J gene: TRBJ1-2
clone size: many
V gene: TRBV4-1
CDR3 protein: CASSPMEGRGPSRGYTF
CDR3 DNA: TGCGCCAGCAGCCCTATGGAGGGCAGGGGGCCGTCTCGTGGCTACACCTTC

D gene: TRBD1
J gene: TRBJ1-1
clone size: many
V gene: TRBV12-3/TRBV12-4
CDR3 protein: CASSRQGANTEAFF
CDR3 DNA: TGTGCCAGCAGTCGACAGGGGGCGAACACTGAAGCTTTCTTT

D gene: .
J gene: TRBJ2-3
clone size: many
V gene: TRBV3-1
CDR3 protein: CASSSPGPTDMQYF
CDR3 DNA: TGTGCCAGCAGCAGCCCGGGCCCGACAGATATGCAGTATTTT

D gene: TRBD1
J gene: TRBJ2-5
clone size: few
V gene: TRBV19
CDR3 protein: CASSMGQGETQYF
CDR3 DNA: TGTGCCAGTAGTATGGGACAGGGAGAGACCCAGTACTTC

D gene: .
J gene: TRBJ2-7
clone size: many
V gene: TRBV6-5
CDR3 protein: CASSYQALGALAYEQYF
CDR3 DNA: TGTGCCAGCAGTTACCAGGCTTTAGGGGCTCTGGCCTACGAGCAGTACTTC

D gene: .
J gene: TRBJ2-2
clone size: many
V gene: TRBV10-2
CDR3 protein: CASSGSHTGELFF
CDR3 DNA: TGCGCCAGCAGCGGGTCCCACACCGGGGAGCTGTTTTTT

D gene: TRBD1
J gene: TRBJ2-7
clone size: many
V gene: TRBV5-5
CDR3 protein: CASSLALRQGASEQYF
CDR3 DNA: TGTGCCAGCAGCTTGGCCTTGAGACAGGGGGCAAGCGAGCAGTACTTC

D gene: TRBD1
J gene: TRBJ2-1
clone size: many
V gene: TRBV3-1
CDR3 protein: CASSHGDRVHNEQFF
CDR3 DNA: TGTGCCAGCAGCCATGGGGACAGGGTTCACAATGAGCAGTTCTTC

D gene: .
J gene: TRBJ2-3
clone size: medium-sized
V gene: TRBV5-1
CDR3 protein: CASSLRGREEQYF
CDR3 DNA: TGCGCCAGCAGCTTGAGGGGCAGGGAGGAGCAGTATTTT

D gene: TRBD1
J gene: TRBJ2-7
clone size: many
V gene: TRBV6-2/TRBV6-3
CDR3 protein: CASSRGPGQAAYEQYF
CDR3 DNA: TGTGCCAGCAGTCGTGGCCCGGGACAGGCGGCCTACGAGCAGTACTTC

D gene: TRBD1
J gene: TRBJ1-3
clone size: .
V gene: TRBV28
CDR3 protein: CASVTGQGSGNTIYF
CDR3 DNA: TGTGCCAGCGTCACGGGACAGGGCTCTGGAAACACCATATATTTT

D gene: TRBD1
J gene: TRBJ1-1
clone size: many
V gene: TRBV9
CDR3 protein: CASSPWTGMEEAFF
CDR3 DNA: TGTGCCAGCAGCCCTTGGACAGGGATGGAGGAAGCTTTCTTT

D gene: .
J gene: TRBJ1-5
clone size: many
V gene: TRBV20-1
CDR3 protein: CSARETGSRSQPQHF
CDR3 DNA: TGCAGTGCTAGAGAAACAGGTTCGCGCAGTCAGCCCCAGCATTTT

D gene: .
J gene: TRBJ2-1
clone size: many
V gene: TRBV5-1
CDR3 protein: CASSLRDDNNEQFF
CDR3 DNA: TGCGCCAGCAGCTTACGGGACGACAACAATGAGCAGTTCTTC

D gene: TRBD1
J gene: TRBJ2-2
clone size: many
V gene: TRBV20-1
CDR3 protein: CSARDLIGGGGELFF
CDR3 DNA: TGCAGTGCTAGAGATCTCATAGGGGGCGGCGGGGAGCTGTTTTTT

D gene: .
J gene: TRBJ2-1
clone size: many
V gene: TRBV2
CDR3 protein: CASSENTYNEQFF
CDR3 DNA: TGTGCCAGCAGTGAAAACACGTACAATGAGCAGTTCTTC

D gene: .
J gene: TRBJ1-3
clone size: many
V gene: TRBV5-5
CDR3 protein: CASSRPSVGTASSGNTIYF
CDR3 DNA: TGTGCCAGCAGCCGACCTTCCGTTGGGACGGCTAGCTCTGGAAACACCATATATTTT

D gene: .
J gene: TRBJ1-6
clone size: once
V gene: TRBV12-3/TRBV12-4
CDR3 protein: CASSLTGEGNSPLHF
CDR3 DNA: TGTGCCAGCAGTTTGACGGGCGAAGGTAATTCACCCCTCCACTTT